Described below is a single T cell receptor beta chain sequence and its context. This clonotype was recorded a few times. It lacks a known antigen. No clone much larger than this one lies a single base away; base qualities are absent. The data stem from a study of T cells in Graves' hyperthyroidism and ophthalmopathy (dated by TCRdb to about 2019). Regarding the study in general: Peripheral blood was collected at initial diagnosis, before any treatment. Prospective prediction of ophthalmopathy was tested in an independent validation cohort consisting of 18 hyperthyroidism patients and some 16 patients who later progressed to ophthalmopathy. Following sampling, methimazole starting at 30 mg daily was given to hyperthyroidism patients, and high-dose intravenous methylprednisolone was given to ophthalmopathy patients. The paper reports TCR Vbeta CDR3 sequencing of some 140 peripheral blood samples: around 45 ophthalmopathy, 75 to 80 hyperthyroidism and around 17 progressor patients. The approximately 100 discovery patients were randomly split 7:3 into training and test sets. The study also compared thyroid tissue and blood T-cell repertoires from about 6 Graves' hyperthyroidism patients. To identify TCR V-J signatures that set the groups apart, the researchers used a discovery cohort of 100 patients, made up of 40 to 45 with Graves' ophthalmopathy and 55 to 65 with stable Graves' hyperthyroidism.

The V end gives up 2 bases and the J end 1 base, leaving 9 bases in the junction not matched to a gene. The CDR3 starts with the cysteine, ends with the phenylalanine, and has 17 residues. The only DNA kept is the CDR3, 51 bases in frame from the first base. The CDR1 and CDR2 encoded by the germline V gene are SGDLS and YYNGEE. Graves' hyperthyroidism was defined as stable when no progression to ophthalmopathy occurred over 18 months of follow-up. The hyperthyroidism patients were between 18 and 65 years old and newly diagnosed, with a disease duration of less than 2 months. Exclusion was applied to patients with uncontrolled infections, other autoimmune diseases, pregnancy or lactation. Diagnoses relied on clinical symptoms, serum thyroxine and TRAb, thyroid ultrasound and orbital computed tomography. PBMCs were isolated from about 9.1 ml of fresh peripheral blood by Ficoll-Paque density gradient centrifugation. Trizol reagent was used to extract total RNA, and RNA quality was then checked on an Agilent 2100 Bioanalyzer.

Paper-wide results and their limitations: In validation, the model predicted progression to ophthalmopathy with approximately 70% sensitivity and 72% to 75% specificity, a median of approximately 6.7 months before onset. In cross-validation, a model built on a 13 V-J signature told ophthalmopathy apart from stable hyperthyroidism with about 90% sensitivity and around 84% specificity, and in testing the same model reached 80%/75%. Sample size was not statistically predetermined, and blinding of investigators to group allocation was not performed. Most expanded thyroid clonotypes (frequency above 0.001) were also found in blood, which suggests that blood repertoires may mirror thyroid immune responses.

Amplification of TCR beta CDR3 regions was carried out from RNA transcripts. A first-round RT-PCR of the TCR CDR3 used the HTBI primer set with the Qiagen OneStep RT-PCR kit. A second multiplex PCR round built the libraries, followed by size selection and purification. Libraries were sequenced paired-end with 100 bp reads on an Illumina HiSeq2000. In the source study's methods: Raw data were processed with SOAPnuke, discarding reads with adapters, uncalled bases, mean Phred below 15, or no exact constant-primer or identifier match. High-quality paired reads were merged using COPE v1.2.5, and each unique nucleotide sequence was defined as a clonotype. MiTCR v1.1 was used to align the clonotypes against IMGT TRBV, TRBD and TRBJ reference segments. The analysis included only V-J combinations with a frequency above 0.0001, which together covered about 99% of the repertoires. A TCS score was defined as the ratio between F50 (clonal expansion) and ExV (chaos), using BLOSUM62-based TCRdist between CDR3 peptides within each V-J. Welch's t-statistics and random forest reduced some 510 V-J features to under 15, which were used in a naive Bayes classifier (R e1071). TCRdb applied fastp at Q25 and MiXCR to the public reads, then kept only in-frame beta chains. A single entry per CDR3 protein holds the most common genes and DNA from its merged rows. The V and J calls were not made by the authors but by TCRdb's processing. Here the sample has hundreds of thousands of distinct CDR3 sequences; about 14% occur a single time. The ten top clones hold approximately 15% of the sample.

The clonotype comes from a woman aged 40 to 50 with Graves' hyperthyroidism. Recombination linked TRBV9 to TRBJ2-3, with 8 junctional bases fitting TRBD2. The sequenced sample was blood. The encoded CDR3 is CASSVVEAGAGTDTQYF. The DNA reads as follows: TGTGCCAGCAGCGTCGTCGAAGCGGGAGCTGGCACAGATACGCAGTATTTT.